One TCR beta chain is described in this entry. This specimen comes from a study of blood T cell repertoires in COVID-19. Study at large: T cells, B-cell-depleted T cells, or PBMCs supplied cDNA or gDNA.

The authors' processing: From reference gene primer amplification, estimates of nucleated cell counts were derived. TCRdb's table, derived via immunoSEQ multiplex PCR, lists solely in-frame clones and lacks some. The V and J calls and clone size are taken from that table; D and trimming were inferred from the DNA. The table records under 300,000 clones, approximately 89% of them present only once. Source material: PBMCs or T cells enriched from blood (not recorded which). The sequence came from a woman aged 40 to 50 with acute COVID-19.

For the CDR3, the DNA is TGTGCCAGCGGGGAATGGACTAGCGGGGATGAGACCCAGTACTTC. It is translated as CASGEWTSGDETQYF. This sequence joins TRBV2 and TRBJ2-5; 12 positions agree with TRBD2. Germline V gene sequence: CDR1 SNHLY, CDR2 FYNNEI. J gave up 5 bases and V 8 bases, and 9 bases lay outside the gene matches. The CDR3 has 15 amino acids.